A single sample gave rise to the 5 T cell receptor beta chains below, sequenced in a study of CD8 T cells in ankylosing spondylitis. Study-level findings and limits: For ankylosing spondylitis blood, a TCR beta motif of fewer than 10 highly homologous variants appeared characteristic.

Using its own MiXCR run on the 5' RACE reads, TCRdb lists one record per CDR3 protein. The repertoire consists of about 500,000 distinct CDR3 sequences, with approximately 5% occurring once and the leading ten covering under 4.5%. For these receptors, no antigen is known. Sequenced material: blood, either unsorted or a sorted T cell fraction (not recorded which). Receptors originate from a male donor with ankylosing spondylitis.

This clonotype showed up many times. The V call is TRBV20-1, the J call TRBJ1-1; D may be TRBD1 (5 bases). This CDR3 has 13 residues. Germline CDR1 and CDR2: DFQATT and SNEGSKA (reference sequence). V was trimmed by 6 bases and J by 0 bases, leaving 11 bases between them. CDR3 sequence (DNA): TGCAGTGCCAAACAGGCTGTGAACACTGAAGCTTTCTTT. Encoded protein: CSAKQAVNTEAFF.

Many counts were recorded for this clonotype. This chain links TRBV20-1 with TRBJ1-2, with TRBD1 as a possible D gene (5 bases). The CDR3 extends over 11 amino acids. The ends were cut back, 6 bases at V and 8 bases at J, with 13 bases in the middle. Germline assignment: CDR1 DFQATT and CDR2 SNEGSKA (reference sequence). The CDR3 here is CSAMGPSGYTF. In DNA, the CDR3 is TGCAGTGCAATGGGACCATCCGGCTACACCTTC.

This chain uses TRBV7-8 with TRBJ2-7, with 7 bases identical to TRBD1. CDR1 and CDR2 (germline): SGHVS, FQNEAQ. The V segment lost 5 bases and the J segment 6 bases; nucleotides outside the gene matches: 4. CDR3 length: 12 residues. CDR3 DNA sequence: TGTGCCAGCAGCATACAGGGGCCCGAGCAGTACTTC. This encodes CASSIQGPEQYF.

This clonotype was counted many times. The rearrangement uses TRBV18 and TRBJ2-5; 7 bases fit TRBD1. Per germline, CDR1 KGHSH and CDR2 LQKENI. The CDR3 is 14 residues long. The junction had 6 bases not matched to a gene; V was cut back by 5 bases and J by 3 bases. Here the CDR3 reads CASSFGQVEETQYF. The CDR3 nucleotides read TGTGCCAGCTCATTCGGACAGGTTGAAGAGACCCAGTACTTC.

The sample holds many counts of this clonotype. The chain links TRBV12-3 or TRBV12-4 to TRBJ2-7; D gene uncertain. The CDR3 runs 13 residues. V was cut by 6 bases and J by 12 bases, with 21 bases left in between. The CDR3 spells CASSPRTNPRRYF. In DNA form, the CDR3 reads TGTGCCAGCAGCCCAAGGACCAACCCAAGACGGTACTTC.